This entry lists 4 T cell receptor beta chains sequenced from one sample in a study of response to subunit inactivated influenza vaccine. TCRdb independently ran MiXCR on the RT-PCR reads; one entry per CDR3 protein. The data contain 500,000 to 600,000 distinct CDR3 sequences, approximately 10% of them seen just once; the ten biggest clones take up roughly a tenth. The sequencing used PBMCs from blood, collected on the day of vaccination. Source of these receptors: a man in his forties or fifties who received an inactivated influenza vaccine.

This clonotype was counted ten times or more. The CDR3 spells CSARPSTSSEQFF. The CDR3 DNA follows: TGCAGTGCTAGACCATCCACTAGCTCTGAGCAGTTCTTC. The chain joins TRBV20-1 to TRBJ2-1; tentatively, D is TRBD2 (6 bases). Trimming took off 2 bases at V and 9 bases at J, with 14 bases between the two ends. Germline lookup yields CDR1 DFQATT and CDR2 SNEGSKA (reference sequence). There are 13 residues in the CDR3.

This clonotype was seen ten or more times. The chain links TRBV5-1 to TRBJ2-3, with D possibly TRBD2 on 5 matching bases. Germline CDR1 and CDR2: SGHRS and YFSETQ. The CDR3 consists of 14 residues. Trimming removed 5 bases at V and 6 bases at J, with 16 bases between. CDR3 sequence (DNA): TGCGCCAGCAGACCTGGCACTAGTGGCGATACGCAGTATTTT. It encodes CASRPGTSGDTQYF.

V gene TRBV12-3 or TRBV12-4 combines with J gene TRBJ2-1; D is possibly TRBD1 (5 bases). V lost 6 bases and J lost 4, with 10 bases in between. There are 13 residues in the CDR3. In DNA, the CDR3 is TGTGCCAGCAGCACCCACAGGTACAATGAGCAGTTCTTC. Protein sequence: CASSTHRYNEQFF.

J is TRBJ1-2 and V is TRBV7-2; D perhaps matches TRBD1 (5 bases). Trimming removed 6 bases at V and 2 bases at J, with 10 bases between. There are 13 residues in the CDR3. Germline V CDR1 and CDR2: SGHTA, FQGNSA. For the CDR3, the DNA is TGTGCCAGCAGACGGGCAGGGAACTATGGCTACACCTTC. It yields the protein CASRRAGNYGYTF.